This T cell receptor beta chain was found in a study of blood T cell repertoires in COVID-19. Whole-study context: T cells, B-cell-depleted T cells, or PBMCs supplied cDNA or gDNA.

As originally analysed: It was from reference gene primer amplification that nucleated cell counts were estimated. The method was immunoSEQ multiplex PCR; TCRdb's version includes in-frame clones alone and lacks a portion of them. V, J and clone size derive from that table, while D and trimming were established from the DNA sequence. The top ten clones hold 2% to 2.5% of a sample with 250,000 to 350,000 clones, more than 75% of them seen once. The sequenced sample consisted of PBMCs or T cells enriched from blood (not recorded which). This receptor was obtained from a woman aged 60-75 years in a cohort exposed to, infected with or recovered from COVID-19 (not recorded which).

CDR3 sequence (DNA): TGCGCCAGCAGCTTGGGGGACAGGCCCTATGGCTACACCTTC. This codes for CASSLGDRPYGYTF. The rearrangement links TRBV5-1 to TRBJ1-2; 8 bases match TRBD1. CDR1 and CDR2 (germline): SGHRS, YFSETQ. V was pared by 0 bases and J by 4 bases, with 2 bases of the junction left unmatched. This CDR3 contains 14 residues.